This TCR beta chain was observed in a study of human T cells and chemical hapten exposure. Whole-study context: For sensitization, 2% DPC was applied to an approximately 2 cm by approximately 2 cm patch of upper inner arm skin.

As for this clonotype: Antigen: not known.

The time point here: patch test 1, 2 weeks after DPC sensitization. Noted treatment: therapeutic diphenylcyclopropenone sensitization with weekly scalp DPC. Notes on the study in general: Relative to controls, expanded TCRs formed significantly more large CDR3 similarity clusters. Sensitization with DPC brought no change to TCRs above 1 in 1000 in frequency.

The V end lost 8 bases, the J end lost 7 bases, and 17 bases lay between the germline ends. The CDR3 loop spans 13 amino acids. The germline gives CDR1 SNHLY, CDR2 FYNNEI. TCRdb re-called the RACE reads with MiXCR, one entry per CDR3 protein. The table records tens of thousands of distinct CDR3 sequences, about 11% of them present only once. This receptor was identified in a woman aged 55-70 years with alopecia areata. Some clones in this sample may be carry-over from other donors' samples. The chain joins TRBV2 to TRBJ2-5; D remains ambiguous. Sequences were derived from whole blood, sampled in connection with sensitization to the hapten diphenylcyclopropenone (DPC). CDR3 nucleotide sequence: TGTGCCAGCGGAGTGGTGAGGATCGGGACCCAGTACTTC. It encodes CASGVVRIGTQYF.